This T cell receptor (beta chain) was retrieved from a study of cytomegalovirus exposure and HLA in healthy donors. Study observations and caveats: The study labeled approximately 150 TCR beta chains cytomegalovirus-associated. Clusters of TCRs from the first cohort tended to co-occur in the 120 validation repertoires (as a later analysis found).

The protocol was immunoSEQ multiplex PCR, while the TCRdb copy is restricted to in-frame clones and leaves out a portion. This table holds some 110,000 clones, about 82% found once. About this clone itself: Its antigen remains unidentified.

The TCR was taken from a man between 18 and 29 years old in good health and CMV-seronegative. Specimen: PBMCs.

In DNA form, the CDR3 reads TGTGCCATCAGTGAAGCGGGACCTACCTACGAGCAGTACTTC. Protein product: CAISEAGPTYEQYF. The V gene is TRBV10-3, the J gene TRBJ2-7; 7 bases match TRBD2. This CDR3 spans 14 amino acids. The V and J ends lost 3 bases and 2 bases, in that order; junction bases with no gene match: 4. Germline V gene sequence: CDR1 ENHRY, CDR2 SYGVKD.